Below are 28 T cell receptor beta chains sequenced from a single sample in a study of preoperative IRX-2 immunotherapy in early breast cancer. Specified treatment: preoperative locoregional IRX-2 cytokine immunotherapy. Method: immunoSEQ multiplex PCR; TCRdb's copy keeps in-frame clones and lacks some. The table records about 43,000 clones, roughly 95% of them present only once. The sample was tumor tissue, taken after IRX-2 immunotherapy. These receptors were collected from a human donor with breast cancer.

V gene TRBV28 combines with J gene TRBJ1-5, with no clear D. There are 20 residues in the CDR3. Germline lookup yields CDR1 MDHEN and CDR2 SYDVKM. V dropped 3 bases and J dropped 4 bases, with 28 bases sitting between them. The CDR3 sequence is CASSFYSGVLTAAQNQPQHF. For the CDR3, the DNA is TGTGCCAGCAGTTTCTATTCTGGGGTTTTGACGGCAGCTCAGAATCAGCCCCAGCATTTT. The complete variable domain, with remaining parts taken from reference TRBV28 and TRBJ1-5, reads DVKVTQSSRYLVKRTGEKVFLECVQDMDHENMFWYRQDPGLGLRLIYFSYDVKMKEKGDIPEGYSVSREKKERFSLILESASTNQTSMYLCASSFYSGVLTAAQNQPQHFGDGTRLSIL.

This chain connects TRBV5-1 to TRBJ1-3; D gene unclear. CDR3 length equals 14 residues. Trimming left V 0 bases short and J 4 bases short, with 8 bases between. CDR1 is SGHRS and CDR2 is YFSETQ in the germline V gene. In DNA form, the CDR3 reads TGCGCCAGCAGCTTGGTTGTAGGAGGAAACACCATATATTTT. This encodes CASSLVVGGNTIYF.

The chain joins TRBV29-1 to TRBJ2-2; D uncertain. Germline loops: CDR1 SQVTM, CDR2 ANQGSEA. V was shortened by 4 bases and J by 0 bases, with 9 bases between the two germline ends. This CDR3 is 14 amino acids long. This chain's CDR3 is CSVAMSANTGELFF. The CDR3 nucleotides are TGCAGCGTTGCCATGTCCGCGAACACCGGGGAGCTGTTTTTT.

The V gene is TRBV7-2, the J gene TRBJ2-1, with D possibly being TRBD2 (6 bases). This CDR3 has 16 residues. V shed 0 bases and J shed 2 bases, with 11 bases lying between them. The V gene's germline CDR1 is SGHTA and CDR2 FQGNSA. The CDR3 DNA follows: TGTGCCAGCAGCTTAGCTTTTAGCGGCGCCTACAATGAGCAGTTCTTC. Translation: CASSLAFSGAYNEQFF.

J is TRBJ1-3 and V is TRBV18; 8 bases match TRBD1. Germline values: CDR1 KGHSH, CDR2 LQKENI. The CDR3 covers 15 residues. Trimming at V came to 3 bases and at J to 2 bases, leaving 3 bases not matched to a gene. The CDR3 sequence is CASSPGTGPGNTIYF. The CDR3 DNA reads as TGTGCCAGCTCACCGGGGACAGGTCCTGGAAACACCATATATTTT.

This clone came up once. V and J are TRBV9 and TRBJ1-1; perhaps TRBD1 as D (5 bases). This CDR3 is 13 amino acids long. V lost 0 bases, J lost 4 bases, and 7 bases lay in between. The V gene's germline CDR1 is SGDLS and CDR2 YYNGEE. This chain's CDR3 is CASSVGQFTEAFF. The CDR3 DNA follows: TGTGCCAGCAGCGTAGGACAGTTCACTGAAGCTTTCTTT.

V usage is TRBV5-1 and J usage is TRBJ2-4, with a tentative D call TRBD1 (6 bases). Trimming left V 4 bases short and J 1 base short, with 12 bases between. From germline, CDR1 is SGHRS and CDR2 YFSETQ. The CDR3 consists of 15 residues. The CDR3 DNA follows: TGCGCCAGCAGCCAAGGGACATCCGCCAAAAACATTCAGTACTTC. This codes for CASSQGTSAKNIQYF.

This sequence joins TRBV5-5 and TRBJ2-1; TRBD1 aligns across 10 bases. The junction had 14 bases not matched to a gene; V was cut back by 4 bases and J by 10 bases. The CDR3 consists of 16 residues. CDR1 and CDR2 from the germline V gene are SGHKS and YYEKEE (reference sequence). CDR3 sequence: CASSRNDRGRFWEQFF. In DNA, the CDR3 is TGTGCCAGCAGCCGTAATGACAGGGGGCGTTTTTGGGAGCAGTTCTTC.

The V and J genes are TRBV7-8 and TRBJ1-5, with D possibly TRBD1 on 6 matching bases. Trimming stripped 4 bases from V and 7 bases from J, with 14 bases between. This CDR3 contains 14 residues. Germline V gene sequence: CDR1 SGHVS, CDR2 FQNEAQ. Here the CDR3 reads CASSYERRGQPQHF. In DNA, the CDR3 is TGTGCCAGCAGCTACGAAAGGAGGGGGCAGCCCCAGCATTTT.

This clone was picked up a small number of times. The rearrangement uses TRBV9 and TRBJ1-3; D ambiguous. The V gene lost 4 bases and the J gene lost 3 bases, with 11 bases spanning the gap. Germline loops: CDR1 SGDLS, CDR2 YYNGEE. The length of the CDR3 is 14 residues. The CDR3 nucleotides read TGTGCCAGCAGCTACAGAGGGCATGGAAACACCATATATTTT. Its translation is CASSYRGHGNTIYF.

The chain links TRBV7-2 to TRBJ2-7, with 10 bases aligning to TRBD2. Germline V lookup: CDR1 SGHTA, CDR2 FQGNSA. The trim removed 0 bases at V and 2 bases at J, leaving 10 bases unmatched. The CDR3 runs 18 residues. CDR3 sequence: CASSLAFASGGAPYEQYF. Here the CDR3 DNA reads TGTGCCAGCAGCTTAGCGTTTGCTAGCGGGGGCGCCCCCTACGAGCAGTACTTC.

This chain links TRBV30 with TRBJ2-3; 7 nucleotides align to TRBD1. The CDR3 consists of 15 residues. CDR1 GTSNPN and CDR2 SVGIG come from the germline V gene (reference sequence). V lost 1 base and J lost 3; bases outside the gene matches: 7. The chain's CDR3 is CAWSEGQGDTDTQYF. CDR3 nucleotide sequence: TGTGCCTGGAGTGAGGGGCAGGGGGATACAGATACGCAGTATTTT.

This chain uses TRBV7-9 with TRBJ2-2; D remains ambiguous. CDR3 length: 15 amino acids. V was shortened by 1 base and J by 6 bases, with 12 bases between the two germline ends. CDR1 and CDR2 (germline): SEHNR, FQNEAQ (reference sequence). Written as DNA, the CDR3 is TGTGCCAGCAGCTTAGACTGGGCGCAACCCGGGGAGCTGTTTTTT. Protein product: CASSLDWAQPGELFF.

This clone has just one count. V gene TRBV10-3 combines with J gene TRBJ1-4, with unresolved D. V was pared by 4 bases and J by 7 bases, with 16 bases between. Germline-derived CDR1 and CDR2 are ENHRY and SYGVKD. The CDR3 is made up of 15 amino acids. In DNA form, the CDR3 reads TGTGCCATCAGTGGCGGAAGGGAAAAGCGTGAAAAACTGTTTTTT. Protein sequence: CAISGGREKREKLFF.

In this sample, this clone turned up once. The chain recombines TRBV27 with TRBJ2-1; D gene uncertain. V was shortened by 5 bases and J by 2 bases, with 13 bases between the two germline ends. This CDR3 comprises 15 residues. The germline gives CDR1 MNHEY, CDR2 SMNVEV (reference sequence). CDR3 bases: TGTGCCAGCAGTCGGGTAGGGCCACCCTACAATGAGCAGTTCTTC. Amino acid sequence: CASSRVGPPYNEQFF.

The V call is TRBV7-2, the J call TRBJ2-3; 7 bases agree with TRBD2. V gave up 4 bases and J gave up 6 bases; unmatched junction bases: 7. The germline CDR1 and CDR2 sequences are SGHTA and FQGNSA. CDR3 size: 14 residues. The CDR3 nucleotides are TGTGCCAGCAGCTCTAGCTGGGGGGGGGATACGCAGTATTTT. Protein sequence: CASSSSWGGDTQYF. The variable domain in full, with the rest retrieved from reference TRBV7-2 and TRBJ2-3, is GAGVSQSPSNKVTEKGKDVELRCDPISGHTALYWYRQSLGQGLEFLIYFQGNSAPDKSGLPSDRFSAERTGGSVSTLTIQRTQQEDSAVYLCASSSSWGGDTQYFGPGTRLTVL.

This clone was seen only once. V usage is TRBV10-3 and J usage is TRBJ1-3; D is ambiguous. The CDR3 is 13 amino acids. Germline V gene sequence: CDR1 ENHRY, CDR2 SYGVKD. Deletions cut 3 bases from V and 2 bases from J, with 5 bases between. For the CDR3, the DNA is TGTGCCATCAGTGATCAGCCTGGAAACACCATATATTTT. Amino acid sequence: CAISDQPGNTIYF.

The chain couples TRBV29-1 to TRBJ2-2; possibly TRBD1 for D (5 bases). This CDR3 contains 14 residues. The germline gives CDR1 SQVTM, CDR2 ANQGSEA. V was pared by 7 bases and J by 3 bases, with 15 bases between. This CDR3 reads CSATSRVDTGELFF. CDR3 coding DNA: TGCAGCGCGACCAGCAGGGTGGACACCGGGGAGCTGTTTTTT.

The chain joins TRBV4-2 to TRBJ1-1; D gene unclear. The ends were cut back, 0 bases at V and 1 base at J, with 12 bases in the middle. CDR1 and CDR2 from the germline V gene are LGHNA and YNFKEQ. The CDR3 contains 16 residues. The CDR3 DNA is TGTGCCAGCAGCCAAGAAAATTCCAAGGCGAACACTGAAGCTTTCTTT. Residues: CASSQENSKANTEAFF.

V and J are TRBV7-9 and TRBJ2-3, with 10 nucleotides matching TRBD2. In germline, CDR1 is SEHNR, CDR2 FQNEAQ (reference sequence). CDR3 size: 16 residues. V gave up 4 bases and J gave up 2 bases; unmatched junction bases: 6. In DNA, the CDR3 is TGTGCCAGCAGCTACAGCGGGAGGGACAACACAGATACGCAGTATTTT. It codes for CASSYSGRDNTDTQYF.

The chain carries TRBV5-1 and TRBJ1-2; no definite D call. Germline V CDR1 and CDR2: SGHRS, YFSETQ. CDR3 size: 15 residues. V was pared by 3 bases and J by 7 bases, with 19 bases between. CDR3 region: CASSSSPASGSGYTF. In DNA, the CDR3 is TGCGCCAGCAGCTCGAGCCCTGCCTCCGGATCTGGCTACACCTTC.

The V call is TRBV30, the J call TRBJ2-5; D is undetermined. From germline, CDR1 is GTSNPN and CDR2 SVGIG (reference sequence). There are 13 residues in the CDR3. V gave up 4 bases and J gave up 5 bases, with 14 bases separating them. CDR3 sequence: CAWKIQSRETQYF. In DNA form, the CDR3 reads TGTGCCTGGAAAATACAGTCTCGGGAGACCCAGTACTTC.

This clone appeared a single time. The chain is built from TRBV5-6 and TRBJ1-1; D possibly corresponds to TRBD1 (5 bases). With 0 bases removed from V and 1 base from J, the gap between germline ends came to 16 bases. The CDR3 extends over 17 amino acids. Germline V gene data show CDR1 as SGHDT and CDR2 as YYEEEE. The CDR3 DNA is TGTGCCAGCAGCTTGGTGGGGGGGACCATCAAGAACACTGAAGCTTTCTTT. Translating it yields CASSLVGGTIKNTEAFF.

The rearrangement uses TRBV29-1 and TRBJ2-5, with 12 nucleotides matching TRBD2. Trimming removed 4 bases from V and 4 bases from J; junction bases left unmatched: 10. Per the germline V gene, CDR1 is SQVTM and CDR2 is ANQGSEA. The CDR3 has 16 residues. CDR3 sequence (DNA): TGCAGCGTTGTTTCTAGCGGGGGGGTTGGGTTAGAGACCCAGTACTTC. Amino acids: CSVVSSGGVGLETQYF.

The chain links TRBV11-2 to TRBJ2-7; D ambiguous. The V end lost 0 bases, the J end lost 0 bases, and 6 bases lay between the germline ends. The CDR3 length is 14 residues. CDR1 is SGHAT, CDR2 FQNNGV, per germline. The CDR3 region is CASSLDDYSYEQYF. The CDR3 region has the DNA TGTGCCAGCAGCTTAGACGATTACTCCTACGAGCAGTACTTC.

V is TRBV5-1 and J is TRBJ1-1, with a tentative D call TRBD1 (5 bases). V was trimmed by 3 bases and J by 11 bases, leaving 17 bases between them. The CDR3 is 13 residues long. Germline assignment: CDR1 SGHRS and CDR2 YFSETQ. The CDR3 nucleotides are TGCGCCAGCAGCTCCTCGGGGGGAAATAGCGCTTTCTTT. It is translated as CASSSSGGNSAFF.

This rearrangement joins TRBV28 to TRBJ2-2; D perhaps matches TRBD2 (6 bases). Germline CDR1 is MDHEN and CDR2 is SYDVKM. The V end was cut by 5 bases, the J end by 2 bases, with 21 bases between. The CDR3 has 18 amino acids. Here the CDR3 DNA reads TGTGCCAGCAGTACCTCCCTCATCCGACTAGAAAACACCGGGGAGCTGTTTTTT. As protein: CASSTSLIRLENTGELFF.

The rearrangement uses TRBV6-5 and TRBJ2-5, with D possibly TRBD2 on 7 matching bases. The CDR3 contains 15 residues. The V gene's germline CDR1 is MNHEY and CDR2 SVGAGI. V shed 7 bases and J shed 4 bases, with 19 bases lying between them. The CDR3 loop is CASTEGGGLVETQYF. The CDR3 DNA reads TGTGCCAGCACCGAGGGGGGGGGCCTCGTAGAGACCCAGTACTTC.